These T cell receptor beta chains were read from a single sample in a study of T cell therapy after organ transplantation. Their recognized antigens are unknown. Data came from immunoSEQ multiplex PCR; TCRdb stores just in-frame clones and leaves some out. Altogether 6,000 or so clones are present, approximately 69% being singletons, with the ten largest covering about 30%. The sequenced sample was CD8+ T cells from blood, obtained after autologous CMV-specific T cell therapy. The receptors were sampled from a human patient who had received a solid organ transplant and had CMV disease. Some T cells may trace back to the graft donor. CDR3s include the opening cysteine and the closing phenylalanine or tryptophan. The order of the fields is J gene, clone size, V gene, D gene, CDR3 DNA, CDR3 protein. D genes are given only for firm matches. Clone size is not always given. Where it is, it says once, few, many or a class for expanded clones.

>TRBJ2-7|NA|TRBV28|TRBD2
TGTGCCAGCAGTTTTAGGACTAGCGGGAGTTGGGAGCAGTACTTC
CASSFRTSGSWEQYF
>TRBJ1-5|few|TRBV19|NA
TGTGCCAGTAGTATTTTGGACATTAGCAATCAGCCCCAGCATTTT
CASSILDISNQPQHF
>TRBJ2-1|NA|TRBV9|NA
TGTGCCAGCAGCGTAGCGTACAATGAGCAGTTCTTC
CASSVAYNEQFF
>TRBJ1-5|NA|TRBV19|NA
TGTGCCAGTAGTCAGGGACTTAGGGGAAATCAGCCCCAGCATTTT
CASSQGLRGNQPQHF
>TRBJ2-5|NA|TRBV7-9|NA
TGTGCCAGCAGCTTAGGGTTGCAAGAGACCCAGTACTTC
CASSLGLQETQYF
>TRBJ2-2|NA|TRBV7-6|NA
TGTGCCAGCGGCGGACTCCCGATAGGGAACACCGGGGAGCTGTTTTTT
CASGGLPIGNTGELFF
>TRBJ2-5|NA|TRBV29-1|NA
TGCAGCGCCGAGGGGTTGGAGACCCAGTACTTC
CSAEGLETQYF
>TRBJ1-2|NA|TRBV20-1|NA
TGCAGTGCTAGTTCCTACTGGGGCTACACCTTC
CSASSYWGYTF
>TRBJ2-1|NA|TRBV7-9|NA
TGTGCCAGCAGCCTAGGGGGGGACAGCCAGTTCTTC
CASSLGGDSQFF
>TRBJ2-7|few|TRBV5-4|NA
TGTGCCAGCAGCTTGGACAGGGCCTACGAGCAGTACTTC
CASSLDRAYEQYF
>TRBJ2-7|medium-sized|TRBV7-7|TRBD1
TGTGCTAGCAGGACAGGGGGCGAGCAGTACTTC
CASRTGGEQYF
>TRBJ2-6|NA|TRBV9|TRBD1
TGTGCCAGCAGCAAACCGGGACAGGTCGTATCTGGGGCCAACGTCCTGACTTTC
CASSKPGQVVSGANVLTF
>TRBJ2-3|few|TRBV6-4|NA
TGTGCCAGCACTCAAAATGGGGACCTTAGCACAGATACGCAGTATTTT
CASTQNGDLSTDTQYF
>TRBJ2-5|NA|TRBV19|NA
TGTGCCAGTAGTATAGTTGGTGCTGCGGACCAGTACTTC
CASSIVGAADQYF
>TRBJ2-2|NA|TRBV4-3|NA
TGCGCCAGCAGCCAAGATCGGGGGTCACACGGGGAGCTGTTTTTT
CASSQDRGSHGELFF
>TRBJ2-7|NA|TRBV4-2|TRBD2
TGTGCCAGCAGCCCAGATACCTCGGCTAGCGGACCCTACGAGCAGTACTTC
CASSPDTSASGPYEQYF
>TRBJ1-2|NA|TRBV19|NA
TGTGCCAGTAGTATCGCCTCCTATGGCTACACCTTC
CASSIASYGYTF
>TRBJ1-2|NA|TRBV29-1|TRBD1
TGCAGCGTAGATGGACAGGGGGCGGATGGCTACACCTTC
CSVDGQGADGYTF
>TRBJ1-1|NA|TRBV27|NA
TGTGCCAGCAGTTTAATTGGGGACCTGAACACTGAAGCTTTCTTT
CASSLIGDLNTEAFF
>TRBJ2-7|NA|TRBV29-1|NA
TGCAGCGTTGATGGGCAGGGCTACGAGCAGTACTTC
CSVDGQGYEQYF
>TRBJ2-7|NA|TRBV4-2|NA
TGTGCCAGCAGCCAGGCCCCCCACGAGCAGTACTTC
CASSQAPHEQYF
>TRBJ2-7|NA|TRBV27|NA
TGTGCCAGCAGTCCCCGGACAGATGGGTACGAGCAGTACTTC
CASSPRTDGYEQYF
>TRBJ1-2|NA|TRBV7-9|TRBD1
TGTGCCAGCCTCGACAGGGCTAGGGGGGGCTACACCTTC
CASLDRARGGYTF
>TRBJ2-1|NA|TRBV7-9|NA
TGTGCCAGCAGCGGTGACATAAGGCCCTACAATGAGCAGTTCTTC
CASSGDIRPYNEQFF
>TRBJ1-3|NA|TRBV7-6|NA
TGTGCCAGCAGCCCTCTCCCGGCAGGGACCTCTGGAAACACCATATATTTT
CASSPLPAGTSGNTIYF
>TRBJ2-3|NA|TRBV19|TRBD1
TGTGCCAGTACCTCCGGACAGGGGACAGATACGCAGTATTTT
CASTSGQGTDTQYF
>TRBJ1-1|NA|TRBV4-3|NA
TGCGCCAGCAGCCAAGACAGGGTATCGAGCACTGAAGCTTTCTTT
CASSQDRVSSTEAFF
>TRBJ2-7|NA|TRBV13|NA
TGTGCCAGCAGCACAGGACAGGGAGGGGGCGAGCAGTACTTC
CASSTGQGGGEQYF
>TRBJ2-7|NA|TRBV19|TRBD2
TGTGCCAGTAGTATAGGGACTAGCTTGGGCTACGAGCAGTACTTC
CASSIGTSLGYEQYF
>TRBJ2-2|NA|TRBV5-1|NA
TGCGCCAGCAGCTTGGTCGGAGGGAGTACCGGGGAGCTGTTTTTT
CASSLVGGSTGELFF
>TRBJ2-1|few|TRBV15|NA
TGTGCCACCAGCAGGGCCACGGGGGAAGGTTGGAATGAGCAGTTCTTC
CATSRATGEGWNEQFF